Shown below are 14 T cell receptor beta chains from a single sample sequenced in a study of cytomegalovirus exposure and HLA in healthy donors. Amplification used 60 Vbeta primers and 13 Jbeta primers. Clones were read by immunoSEQ multiplex PCR, and TCRdb kept only the in-frame ones, dropping some. The table has around 100,000 clones, around 77% seen once. Specimen: PBMCs. The receptors were sampled from a man aged 45 to 65 in good health and CMV-seropositive.

This sequence joins TRBV10-2 and TRBJ2-1; 10 bases align to TRBD2. CDR1 and CDR2 from the germline V gene are WSHSY and SAAADI. The length of the CDR3 is 15 residues. J was trimmed by 8 bases and V by 6 bases; bases with no gene match: 10. This CDR3 is CASRSGRAGGDEQFF. DNA for the CDR3: TGCGCCAGCAGGAGCGGGAGGGCCGGGGGGGATGAGCAGTTCTTC.

This clone has only a few counts. The J gene is TRBJ2-5, the V gene TRBV7-6; 11 nucleotides align to TRBD2. Germline V gene sequence: CDR1 SGHVS, CDR2 FNYEAQ. The CDR3 is 16 residues long. Losses at the gene ends were 1 base for V and 5 bases for J; bases not matched to a gene: 6. This chain's CDR3 is CASSLGVAGGPETQYF. The CDR3, as DNA: TGTGCCAGCAGCTTAGGAGTAGCGGGAGGGCCCGAGACCCAGTACTTC. Full variable domain (rest looked up from reference TRBV7-6 and TRBJ2-5): GAGVSQSPRYKVTKRGQDVALRCDPISGHVSLYWYRQALGQGPEFLTYFNYEAQQDKSGLPNDRFSAERPEGSISTLTIQRTEQRDSAMYRCASSLGVAGGPETQYFGPGTRLLVL.

The chain is built from TRBV7-3 and TRBJ2-3, with D perhaps matching TRBD2 (6 bases). The CDR3 totals 16 residues. Trimming took off 0 bases at V and 0 bases at J, with 10 bases between the two ends. From germline, CDR1 is SGHTA and CDR2 FQGTGA. For the CDR3, the DNA is TGTGCCAGCAGCTTAACGGACTACGCAAGCACAGATACGCAGTATTTT. Residues: CASSLTDYASTDTQYF. Full variable domain (outside the CDR3, taken from reference TRBV7-3 and TRBJ2-3): GAGVSQTPSNKVTEKGKYVELRCDPISGHTALYWYRQSLGQGPEFLIYFQGTGAADDSGLPNDRFFAVRPEGSVSTLKIQRTERGDSAVYLCASSLTDYASTDTQYFGPGTRLTVL.

The chain uses TRBV7-2 and TRBJ2-3; 7 bases align to TRBD2. This CDR3 contains 17 residues. V shed 5 bases and J 6 bases; nucleotides not matched to a gene: 17. Germline V lookup: CDR1 SGHTA, CDR2 FQGNSA. As DNA, the CDR3 is TGTGCCAGCAGCCCATTAGGCCTCTTACTAGCGACGGATACGCAGTATTTT. Protein: CASSPLGLLLATDTQYF.

J is TRBJ1-4 and V is TRBV7-6; D uncertain. This CDR3 comprises 16 residues. Trimming removed 3 bases at V and 0 bases at J, with 11 bases between. Germline V CDR1 and CDR2: SGHVS, FNYEAQ. This chain's CDR3 is CASSFLPTATNEKLFF. As DNA, the CDR3 is TGTGCCAGCAGCTTTTTACCGACTGCAACTAATGAAAAACTGTTTTTT.

This sequence joins TRBV5-1 and TRBJ1-2; D unresolved. V shed 1 base and J shed 2 bases, with 6 bases lying between them. Germline-derived CDR1 and CDR2 are SGHRS and YFSETQ. The CDR3 has 13 amino acids. Here the CDR3 reads CASSLTRNYGYTF. The DNA of the CDR3 is TGCGCCAGCAGCTTGACGAGAAACTATGGCTACACCTTC.

In this sample, this clone turned up once. The V gene is TRBV27, the J gene TRBJ2-1, with 8 bases matching TRBD2. Germline V gene lookup returns CDR1 MNHEY and CDR2 SMNVEV (reference sequence). The CDR3 totals 15 residues. Trimming at V came to 0 bases and at J to 4 bases, leaving 2 bases not matched to a gene. The CDR3 reads CASSLSAGGYNEQFF. The DNA of the CDR3 is TGTGCCAGCAGTTTATCGGCGGGAGGTTACAATGAGCAGTTCTTC.

The rearrangement links TRBV9 to TRBJ2-1; 8 bases align to TRBD2. Germline trimming cut 2 bases from V and 0 bases from J; bases unmatched to any gene: 4. From germline, CDR1 is SGDLS and CDR2 YYNGEE. The CDR3 spans 16 residues. The CDR3 reads CASSVSGISSYNEQFF. In nucleotides, the CDR3 is TGTGCCAGCAGCGTTAGCGGGATAAGCTCCTACAATGAGCAGTTCTTC.

In its sample, this clone was seen a few times. J is TRBJ2-7 and V is TRBV7-2, with D perhaps TRBD2 (5 bases). Trimming stripped 5 bases from V and 3 bases from J, with 17 bases between. Per the germline V gene, CDR1 is SGHTA and CDR2 is FQGNSA. The CDR3 has 15 amino acids. The DNA for the CDR3 is TGTGCCAGCAGCCCATGGGTAGCGCAGAACTACGAGCAGTACTTC. Protein: CASSPWVAQNYEQYF. Variable domain in full (rest from reference TRBV7-2 and TRBJ2-7): GAGVSQSPSNKVTEKGKDVELRCDPISGHTALYWYRQSLGQGLEFLIYFQGNSAPDKSGLPSDRFSAERTGGSVSTLTIQRTQQEDSAVYLCASSPWVAQNYEQYFGPGTRLTVT.

The chain uses TRBV9 and TRBJ2-1; D perhaps matches TRBD2 (6 bases). With 0 bases removed from V and 4 bases from J, the gap between germline ends came to 8 bases. The CDR3 covers 14 residues. Per the germline V gene, CDR1 is SGDLS and CDR2 is YYNGEE. The CDR3 sequence: CASSVGRGYNEQFF. The CDR3 DNA follows: TGTGCCAGCAGCGTAGGGCGGGGTTACAATGAGCAGTTCTTC.

J is TRBJ2-7 and V is TRBV6-1; maybe TRBD2 (5 bases). Between the trimmed V and J ends, which lost 3 bases and 7 bases, there was a span of 16 bases. CDR1 is MNHNS and CDR2 is SASEGT in the germline V gene. This CDR3 region has 14 residues. CDR3 region: CASSDRGLSREQYF. The DNA of the CDR3 is TGTGCCAGCAGTGACCGAGGACTCTCTCGGGAGCAGTACTTC.

The V gene is TRBV5-8, the J gene TRBJ2-7; D remains ambiguous. Deletions cut 1 base from V and 5 bases from J, with 10 bases between. The CDR3 runs to 13 residues. Per germline, CDR1 SGHTS and CDR2 YDEGEE. The CDR3 here is CASSLPPGHEQYF. The DNA for the CDR3 is TGTGCCAGCAGCTTGCCCCCTGGCCACGAGCAGTACTTC.

The V and J genes are TRBV19 and TRBJ2-5; 7 nucleotides align to TRBD1. The ends lost 4 bases at V and 2 bases at J; junction bases unmatched: 4. Germline V gene lookup returns CDR1 LNHDA and CDR2 SQIVND (reference sequence). The CDR3 spans 14 residues. The CDR3 is CASSTPTGQETQYF. The CDR3 DNA is TGTGCCAGTAGTACTCCGACAGGGCAAGAGACCCAGTACTTC.

The gene calls are TRBV7-2 and TRBJ2-1; a possible D gene is TRBD2 (7 bases). The CDR3 loop spans 16 amino acids. The germline V gene has CDR1 SGHTA and CDR2 FQGNSA. Trimming stripped 4 bases from V and 0 bases from J, with 13 bases between. The CDR3 nucleotides are TGTGCCAGCAGCTGGAGGGGGGGGAACTCCTACAATGAGCAGTTCTTC. Amino acid sequence: CASSWRGGNSYNEQFF.